This TCR beta chain emerged from a study of shared clonotypes between healthy human individuals. Findings and limits, study-wide: The study's rarefaction showed incomplete sorted-subset sequencing despite large depth.

This clone turned up a few times. Its antigen remains unknown. At the DNA level, this CDR3 is encoded by other sequences in the same sample as well. Per germline, CDR1 MDHEN and CDR2 SYDVKM. Trimming removed 6 bases from V and 4 bases from J, with 7 bases in between. The CDR3 extends over 12 amino acids. The test was conducted at deep level. Replicate PCRs run on sorted subsets employed 200 ng DNA, around 27,000 T cell genomes. Libraries were prepared by immunoSEQ multiplex PCR; TCRdb keeps only in-frame clonotypes and omits some of them. The repertoire holds approximately 2.5 million clones, roughly 93% seen once, with 0.36% in the top ten.

The V gene is TRBV28, the J gene TRBJ1-5, with D perhaps matching TRBD1 (5 bases). The clonotype originates from a man between 18 and 35 years old in good health. Some clones in this sample may be carry-over from other donors' samples. Sequencing used naive CD4+ T cells from PBMCs. The subset is: CD45RA+ positively selected. CDR3 residues: CASSGGNQPQHF. CDR3 sequence (DNA): TGTGCCAGCAGCGGGGGTAATCAGCCCCAGCATTTT.